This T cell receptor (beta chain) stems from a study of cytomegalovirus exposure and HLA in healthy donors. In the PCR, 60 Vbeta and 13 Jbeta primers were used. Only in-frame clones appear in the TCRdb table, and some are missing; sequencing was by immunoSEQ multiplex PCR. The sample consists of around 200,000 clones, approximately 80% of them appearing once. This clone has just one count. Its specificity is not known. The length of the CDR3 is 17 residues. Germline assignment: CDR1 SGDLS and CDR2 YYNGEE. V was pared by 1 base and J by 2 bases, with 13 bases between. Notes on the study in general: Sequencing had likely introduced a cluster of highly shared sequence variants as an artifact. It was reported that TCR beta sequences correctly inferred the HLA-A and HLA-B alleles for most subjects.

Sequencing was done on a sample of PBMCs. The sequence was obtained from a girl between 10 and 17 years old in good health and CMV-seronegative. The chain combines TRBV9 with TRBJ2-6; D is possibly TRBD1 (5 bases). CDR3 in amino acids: CASSVNRKLPGANVLTF. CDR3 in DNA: TGTGCCAGCAGCGTAAACAGGAAGCTTCCTGGGGCCAACGTCCTGACTTTC. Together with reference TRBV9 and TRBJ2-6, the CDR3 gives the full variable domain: DSGVTQTPKHLITATGQRVTLRCSPRSGDLSVYWYQQSLDQGLQFLIQYYNGEERAKGNILERFSAQQFPDLHSELNLSSLELGDSALYFCASSVNRKLPGANVLTFGAGSRLTVL.